Presented here are 27 T cell receptor beta chains from one specimen sequenced in a study of T cells expressing NK-cell markers. TCRdb reanalyzed the 5' RACE reads, giving one entry per CDR3 protein sequence and no DNA. This listing includes roughly 390,000 distinct CDR3 sequences. The sample consisted of blood T cells: a sorted CD56 or NKG2C T cell subset, CD4+ or CD8+ T cells, or bulk PBMC T cells (not recorded which). These TCRs come from a man aged 18-70 years in good health.

This clonotype is identified as medium-sized from frequency. The V call is TRBV5-1, the J call TRBJ2-3. In germline, CDR1 is SGHRS, CDR2 YFSETQ. This CDR3 spans 14 amino acids. The CDR3: CASSLEGRTDTQYF. Combining the CDR3 with reference TRBV5-1 and TRBJ2-3 gives the whole variable domain KAGVTQTPRYLIKTRGQQVTLSCSPISGHRSVSWYQQTPGQGLQFLFEYFSETQRNKGNFPGRFSGRQFSNSRSEMNVSTLELGDSALYLCASSLEGRTDTQYFGPGTRLTVL.

This rearrangement joins TRBV20-1 to TRBJ2-5; the TRBD2 assignment by TCRdb is unverifiable without DNA. Germline CDR1 DFQATT, CDR2 SNEGSKA (reference sequence). The CDR3 is 16 residues long. CDR3 protein: CSVRQGPSGGQETQYF.

This chain connects TRBV6-1 to TRBJ1-4; the TRBD1 assignment by TCRdb is unverifiable without DNA. CDR3 length equals 15 residues. Germline values: CDR1 MNHNS, CDR2 SASEGT. CDR3 residues: CASSERDRFNEKLFF.

The chain has TRBV7-8 and TRBJ2-5. CDR3 length: 12 amino acids. Germline loops: CDR1 SGHVS, CDR2 FQNEAQ. This CDR3 is CASSWDPGTQYF.

CDR3 protein: CSAIRGQTRSEKLFF. The gene calls are TRBV20-1 and TRBJ1-4; with no DNA, the TCRdb D assignment of TRBD1 cannot be verified. The CDR3 is 15 residues long. In germline, CDR1 is DFQATT, CDR2 SNEGSKA (reference sequence).

The chain links TRBV11-1 to TRBJ1-3; the D gene TCRdb calls, TRBD1, cannot be checked with no DNA. CDR1 and CDR2 (germline): SGHAT, FQDESV (reference sequence). The CDR3 spans 16 residues. The CDR3 here is CASSRTGTNSGNTIYF.

The chain employs TRBV28 and TRBJ1-2; TCRdb proposes TRBD1, but this gene call is untestable without DNA. Germline CDR1 reads MDHEN; CDR2 reads SYDVKM. The length of the CDR3 is 15 residues. Here the CDR3 reads CASSPVGTGPEGYTF.

V usage is TRBV20-1 and J usage is TRBJ2-5. The germline gives CDR1 DFQATT, CDR2 SNEGSKA (reference sequence). This CDR3 region has 12 residues. The CDR3 region is CSASPIKETQYF.

The rearrangement uses TRBV24-1 and TRBJ2-6; TCRdb's assignment of TRBD1 cannot be checked, as there is no DNA. Per germline, CDR1 KGHDR and CDR2 SFDVKD. CDR3 length: 19 amino acids. The CDR3 loop reads CATSDFSGGDSSGANVLTF.

The chain has TRBV4-2 and TRBJ2-3; lacking DNA, the TRBD1 call made by TCRdb goes unchecked. CDR1 is LGHNA and CDR2 is YNFKEQ in the germline V gene. The CDR3 runs 14 residues. The CDR3 is CASSPGAPLDTQYF.

The chain is built from TRBV5-1 and TRBJ2-3; TCRdb indicates TRBD2, and absent DNA this call remains unverified. Germline loops: CDR1 SGHRS, CDR2 YFSETQ. This CDR3 comprises 15 residues. CDR3 loop: CASSPILGSTDTQYF.

V usage is TRBV21-1 and J usage is TRBJ2-7; TCRdb returns TRBD1, unconfirmable since there is no DNA. TRBV21-1 is a listed pseudogene. This CDR3 is built from 14 residues. The CDR3 is CASTNRDTSYEQYF.

This chain links TRBV6-5 with TRBJ2-1; TCRdb picks TRBD2, but there is no DNA to check that call. The length of the CDR3 is 13 residues. Germline V gene lookup returns CDR1 MNHEY and CDR2 SVGAGI. CDR3 loop: CASSYDRGREQFF.

V usage is TRBV4-1 and J usage is TRBJ2-3; TCRdb names TRBD1, which stays unverified in the absence of DNA. Germline assignment: CDR1 MGHRA and CDR2 YSYEKL. The CDR3 totals 13 residues. CDR3 sequence reads: CASSRGAGDTQYF.

This chain links TRBV20-1 with TRBJ2-7; TCRdb's D call, TRBD1, is unchecked because there is no DNA. CDR3 size: 14 residues. Germline V lookup: CDR1 DFQATT, CDR2 SNEGSKA (reference sequence). The CDR3 loop is CSALRQGDSYEQYF.

This chain joins TRBV27 and TRBJ2-1; TCRdb selects TRBD1, and the lack of DNA leaves this call unchecked. There are 14 residues in the CDR3. Germline CDR1 is MNHEY and CDR2 is SMNVEV (reference sequence). The CDR3 spells CASSFYTGYNEQFF.

This rearrangement joins TRBV6-1 to TRBJ1-1. CDR1 and CDR2 (germline): MNHNS, SASEGT. This CDR3 contains 13 residues. The CDR3: CASSAELNTEAFF.

The chain links TRBV11-2 to TRBJ2-1; with no DNA, the TCRdb D assignment of TRBD1 cannot be verified. Germline values: CDR1 SGHAT, CDR2 FQNNGV. The CDR3 has 17 amino acids. The chain's CDR3 is CASSLYFTRGAYNEQFF.

The chain employs TRBV9 and TRBJ1-1; TCRdb selects TRBD1, and the lack of DNA leaves this call unchecked. Germline V gene sequence: CDR1 SGDLS, CDR2 YYNGEE. This CDR3 contains 13 residues. The CDR3 sequence is CASSVAMEGAAFF.

This chain joins TRBV6-1 and TRBJ2-7. The CDR3 length is 15 residues. Per germline, CDR1 MNHNS and CDR2 SASEGT. CDR3 sequence: CASRQRHLNSYEQYF.

The V and J genes are TRBV11-2 and TRBJ2-3; the D call from TCRdb, TRBD1, cannot be confirmed without DNA. Germline V gene sequence: CDR1 SGHAT, CDR2 FQNNGV. CDR3 length equals 14 residues. CDR3 residues: CASRQSGHFDTQYF.

V usage is TRBV18 and J usage is TRBJ1-3; TCRdb proposes TRBD1, but this gene call is untestable without DNA. The CDR3 is 17 residues long. CDR1 and CDR2 from the germline V gene are KGHSH and LQKENI. CDR3 protein: CASSPTGQSRSGNTIYF.

This chain joins TRBV28 and TRBJ2-3. In germline, CDR1 is MDHEN, CDR2 SYDVKM. CDR3 length: 15 residues. CDR3 region: CASLADGITTDTQYF.

The rearrangement links TRBV5-6 to TRBJ1-5; TCRdb picks TRBD1, but there is no DNA to check that call. Germline V gene data show CDR1 as SGHDT and CDR2 as YYEEEE. CDR3 length equals 15 residues. The CDR3 protein is CASSLFTGTRQPQHF.

The J gene is TRBJ2-5, the V gene TRBV5-1; no DNA is available, so the TRBD1 call from TCRdb remains unchecked. Germline CDR1 is SGHRS and CDR2 is YFSETQ. CDR3 length: 14 amino acids. CDR3 loop: CASSNSRGEETQYF.

The chain combines TRBV5-8 with TRBJ1-4. The CDR3 extends over 16 amino acids. Germline loops: CDR1 SGHTS, CDR2 YDEGEE. The CDR3: CASSFLNSIYVEKLFF.

The rearrangement links TRBV12-3 or TRBV12-4 to TRBJ1-3. CDR3 length: 15 residues. The CDR3 protein is CASRPRRGPGNTIYF.